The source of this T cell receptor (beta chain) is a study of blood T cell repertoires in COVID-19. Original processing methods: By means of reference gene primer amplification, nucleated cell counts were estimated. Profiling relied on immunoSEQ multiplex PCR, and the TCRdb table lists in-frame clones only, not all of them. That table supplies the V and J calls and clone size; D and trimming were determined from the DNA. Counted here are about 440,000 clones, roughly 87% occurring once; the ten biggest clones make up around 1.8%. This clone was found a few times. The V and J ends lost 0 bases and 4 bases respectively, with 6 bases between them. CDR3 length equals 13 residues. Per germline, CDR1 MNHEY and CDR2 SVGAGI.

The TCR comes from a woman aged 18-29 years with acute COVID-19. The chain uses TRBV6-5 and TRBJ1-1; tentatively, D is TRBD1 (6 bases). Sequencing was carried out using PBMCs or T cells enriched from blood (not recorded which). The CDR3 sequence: CASSYSGGTEAFF. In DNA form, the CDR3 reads TGTGCCAGCAGTTACTCAGGGGGCACTGAAGCTTTCTTT.